These 31 T cell receptor beta chains were sequenced from one sample in a study of blood T cell repertoires in COVID-19. Method: immunoSEQ multiplex PCR; TCRdb's copy keeps in-frame clones and lacks some. The table records 250,000 or so clones, roughly 82% of them present only once. What was sequenced was peripheral blood. The receptors derive from a man aged 40-50 years who had recovered from COVID-19.

V is TRBV7-2 and J is TRBJ2-5; D perhaps matches TRBD2 (5 bases). Germline V gene lookup returns CDR1 SGHTA and CDR2 FQGNSA. V gave up 2 bases and J gave up 0 bases, with 10 bases separating them. This CDR3 spans 15 amino acids. The CDR3 loop reads CASSLPAVYQETQYF. The CDR3 DNA sequence: TGTGCCAGCAGCTTACCAGCGGTGTACCAAGAGACCCAGTACTTC.

The sample holds one count of this clone. The chain combines TRBV5-3 with TRBJ1-5; 9 nucleotides match TRBD1. TRBV5-3 is an ORF, and what it does is uncertain. The CDR3 contains 15 residues. Trimming removed 0 bases from V and 11 bases from J; junction bases left unmatched: 9. The CDR3 DNA reads as TGTGCCAGAAGCTTGGTGGGACAGGGCGGGGAGGCCCAGCATTTT. Its protein is CARSLVGQGGEAQHF.

The J gene is TRBJ1-3, the V gene TRBV5-1; TRBD1 agrees at 9 bases. With V trimmed by 4 bases and J by 4 bases, 9 bases remained unmatched. The germline V gene encodes CDR1 SGHRS and CDR2 YFSETQ. This CDR3 contains 16 residues. The CDR3 loop reads CASSQLTGGVGNTIYF. CDR3 sequence (DNA): TGCGCCAGCAGCCAGCTCACAGGGGGCGTAGGAAACACCATATATTTT.

J is TRBJ1-2 and V is TRBV10-1; no definite D call. Trimming cost V 0 bases and J 8 bases, with 13 bases left between them. The CDR3 runs 14 residues. The V gene's germline CDR1 is WNHNN and CDR2 SYGVQD (reference sequence). The CDR3 spells CASSESREAGGYTF. CDR3 in DNA: TGCGCCAGCAGTGAGTCGAGGGAAGCGGGGGGCTACACCTTC.

This rearrangement joins TRBV7-9 to TRBJ2-3; TRBD2 aligns across 14 bases. Trimming removed 3 bases from V and 4 bases from J; junction bases left unmatched: 3. The CDR3 runs 16 residues. Germline V CDR1 and CDR2: SEHNR, FQNEAQ (reference sequence). For the CDR3, the DNA is TGTGCCAGCAGCTTCACGACTAGCGGGGGGGCAGATACGCAGTATTTT. Translating it yields CASSFTTSGGADTQYF.

This chain connects TRBV23-1 to TRBJ1-1; 10 bases match TRBD1. TRBV23-1 is an open reading frame, and its role is uncertain. J lost 4 bases, V lost 8 bases, and 25 bases had no gene match. This CDR3 is built from 20 residues. The CDR3 DNA reads TGCGCCAGCCTTCCCAATCTCGGGACAGGGGCCCCTACCCCCTCCACTGAAGCTTTCTTT. Its protein product is CASLPNLGTGAPTPSTEAFF.

The chain combines TRBV6-2 or TRBV6-3 with TRBJ2-5, with 9 bases lining up with TRBD2. The CDR3 runs to 15 residues. Germline V gives CDR1 MNHEY, CDR2 SVGEGT. Losses at the gene ends were 0 bases for V and 3 bases for J; bases not matched to a gene: 2. CDR3 bases: TGTGCCAGCAGTTACTCGGCTAGCGGGGAAGAGACCCAGTACTTC. Translating gives CASSYSASGEETQYF.

V gene TRBV5-4 combines with J gene TRBJ2-3; the match to TRBD2 covers 8 bases. CDR1 and CDR2 (germline): SGHNT, YYREEE (reference sequence). This CDR3 contains 14 residues. With V trimmed by 6 bases and J by 5 bases, 8 bases remained unmatched. The CDR3 nucleotides are TGTGCCAGCACAAAGCGGGAGACAATAGATACGCAGTATTTT. The encoded protein is CASTKRETIDTQYF. Looking up the rest from reference TRBV5-4 and TRBJ2-3 gives the full variable domain: ETGVTQSPTHLIKTRGQQVTLRCSSQSGHNTVSWYQQALGQGPQFIFQYYREEENGRGNFPPRFSGLQFPNYSSELNVNALELDDSALYLCASTKRETIDTQYFGPGTRLTVL.

The V and J genes are TRBV11-3 and TRBJ2-1; D gene unclear. The CDR3 has 11 residues. Germline assignment: CDR1 SGHNT and CDR2 YENEEA. V lost 5 bases and J lost 8, with 7 bases in between. For the CDR3, the DNA is TGTGCCAGCAGCGACTTGGATGAGCAGTTCTTC. Protein: CASSDLDEQFF.

This clone has only a few counts. This chain joins TRBV2 and TRBJ2-2, with D tentatively TRBD1 (5 bases). V was pared by 8 bases and J by 6 bases, with 10 bases between. The CDR3 contains 12 residues. Germline V lookup: CDR1 SNHLY, CDR2 FYNNEI. For the CDR3, the DNA is TGTGCCAGCGGGGCGATACCCGGGGAGCTGTTTTTT. Its protein is CASGAIPGELFF. Filled out from reference TRBV2 and TRBJ2-2, the complete variable domain reads EPEVTQTPSHQVTQMGQEVILRCVPISNHLYFYWYRQILGQKVEFLVSFYNNEISEKSEIFDDQFSVERPDGSNFTLKIRSTKLEDSAMYFCASGAIPGELFFGEGSRLTVL.

This rearrangement joins TRBV25-1 to TRBJ2-2; no definite D call. V gave up 4 bases and J gave up 7 bases, with 7 bases separating them. Germline V CDR1 and CDR2: MGHDK, SYGVNS. The CDR3 has 12 amino acids. DNA for the CDR3: TGTGCCAGCAGTGGATATAGCGGGGAGCTGTTTTTT. Translating it yields CASSGYSGELFF.

The V call is TRBV20-1, the J call TRBJ2-5; weak D call: TRBD2 (7 bases). The CDR3 has 14 residues. Trimming stripped 3 bases from V and 4 bases from J, with 15 bases between. Germline-derived CDR1 and CDR2 are DFQATT and SNEGSKA (reference sequence). CDR3 sequence reads: CSASLGGGVETQYF. Here the CDR3 DNA reads TGCAGTGCTAGTCTCGGCGGGGGCGTAGAGACCCAGTACTTC.

The J gene is TRBJ2-5, the V gene TRBV11-2; 8 bases map to TRBD2. The CDR3 consists of 15 residues. Germline V gene lookup returns CDR1 SGHAT and CDR2 FQNNGV. Losses at the gene ends were 3 bases for V and 0 bases for J; bases not matched to a gene: 3. In DNA, the CDR3 is TGTGCCAGCAGCTTTAGCGGGGATTACCAAGAGACCCAGTACTTC. It translates to CASSFSGDYQETQYF.

This clone occurred a few times. CDR3 nucleotide sequence: TGTGCCAGCTCACCTCCGGGACAGGGTTCCGCTGAAGCTTTCTTT. This gives the protein CASSPPGQGSAEAFF. V and J are TRBV18 and TRBJ1-1; 9 positions match TRBD1. This CDR3 comprises 15 residues. Trimming at V came to 3 bases and at J to 6 bases, leaving 8 bases not matched to a gene. Germline values: CDR1 KGHSH, CDR2 LQKENI.

This chain links TRBV4-3 with TRBJ1-2; a weak D match, TRBD1 (6 bases). The CDR3 runs 15 residues. The germline V and J ends were trimmed by 0 bases and 7 bases, with 15 bases remaining between them. Germline V lookup: CDR1 LGHNA, CDR2 YSLEER. The CDR3 spells CASSQDIRTASGYTF. The CDR3 bases are TGCGCCAGCAGCCAAGATATCCGGACAGCTAGTGGCTACACCTTC.

The chain links TRBV7-6 to TRBJ2-1; no reliable D call. CDR1 is SGHVS, CDR2 FNYEAQ, per germline. V was trimmed by 0 bases and J by 8 bases, leaving 20 bases between them. There are 17 residues in the CDR3. In DNA form, the CDR3 reads TGTGCCAGCAGCTTAGCGGCGCGAGCCGATCCACGGGATGAGCAGTTCTTC. This translates into CASSLAARADPRDEQFF.

In regard to this clone: Other DNA sequences in the sample encode the same CDR3. V and J are TRBV15 and TRBJ2-7; TRBD2 is a possible D gene (7 bases). The CDR3 has 16 amino acids. Trimming took 1 base from V and 4 from J, leaving 17 bases between them. Germline values: CDR1 LNHNV, CDR2 YYDKDF (reference sequence). The CDR3 here is CATSRGGGGGWYEQYF. The DNA for the CDR3 is TGTGCCACCAGCAGAGGTGGAGGGGGGGGTTGGTACGAGCAGTACTTC.

CDR3 residues: CASSTLGGVDYGYTF. CDR3 bases: TGTGCCAGCAGTACCCTAGGGGGAGTGGACTATGGCTACACCTTC. This chain uses TRBV7-8 with TRBJ1-2; possible D gene TRBD1, 6 bases. The V end lost 6 bases, the J end lost 3 bases, and 17 bases lay between the germline ends. CDR3 length: 15 amino acids. CDR1 is SGHVS and CDR2 is FQNEAQ in the germline V gene.

This chain joins TRBV25-1 and TRBJ2-1; 7 nucleotides align to TRBD1. The germline gives CDR1 MGHDK, CDR2 SYGVNS. The CDR3 is made up of 15 amino acids. V lost 7 bases and J lost 2; bases outside the gene matches: 8. CDR3 sequence reads: CASKSDRATYNEQFF. CDR3 DNA: TGTGCCAGCAAATCTGACAGGGCCACCTACAATGAGCAGTTCTTC.

The chain joins TRBV4-3 to TRBJ2-7; TRBD1 is a possible D gene (6 bases). The germline CDR1 and CDR2 sequences are LGHNA and YSLEER. Trimming took 3 bases from V and 3 from J, leaving 15 bases between them. The CDR3 is 15 amino acids. CDR3: CASSQGRQAGYEQYF. The CDR3 region has the DNA TGCGCCAGCAGCCAGGGCCGACAGGCAGGCTACGAGCAGTACTTC.

The rearrangement uses TRBV7-8 and TRBJ2-1; 8 nucleotides align to TRBD2. J gave up 2 bases and V 5 bases, and 5 bases lay outside the gene matches. CDR1 is SGHVS, CDR2 FQNEAQ, per germline. The CDR3 is 15 amino acids. The DNA for the CDR3 is TGTGCCAGCAGCGTAAGCGGGGGTACCTACAATGAGCAGTTCTTC. This encodes CASSVSGGTYNEQFF.

This chain uses TRBV6-6 with TRBJ2-3; 12 nucleotides match TRBD2. Looked up from germline, CDR1 is MNHNY and CDR2 is SVGAGI (reference sequence). This CDR3 has 15 residues. J lost 6 bases, V lost 4 bases, and 5 bases had no gene match. In DNA, the CDR3 is TGTGCCAGCAGTTCTCGACTAGCGGGAGCGGATACGCAGTATTTT. It yields the protein CASSSRLAGADTQYF.

Here the CDR3 reads CASSVSGGHYEQYF. The DNA for the CDR3 is TGCGCCAGCAGCGTGTCAGGGGGTCACTACGAGCAGTACTTC. The chain couples TRBV5-1 to TRBJ2-7, with 7 nucleotides matching TRBD1. The CDR3 sequence is 14 residues long. Trimming took 4 bases from V and 3 from J; bases not matched to a gene: 7. Germline V gives CDR1 SGHRS, CDR2 YFSETQ.

This clone came up a few times. The chain couples TRBV4-1 to TRBJ2-1; 9 bases agree with TRBD2. There are 17 residues in the CDR3. Germline CDR1 and CDR2: MGHRA and YSYEKL. The junction had 7 bases not matched to a gene; V was cut back by 1 base and J by 3 bases. In DNA form, the CDR3 reads TGCGCCAGCAGCCAAGTTGAACAGCGGGAGGTCTACAATGAGCAGTTCTTC. The encoded protein is CASSQVEQREVYNEQFF.

CDR3 bases: TGTGCCAGCGGCCGGGGGTATAATTCACCCCTCCACTTT. Translation: CASGRGYNSPLHF. The chain carries TRBV2 and TRBJ1-6, with D perhaps TRBD1 (5 bases). The germline CDR1 and CDR2 sequences are SNHLY and FYNNEI. Between the trimmed V and J ends, which lost 8 bases and 4 bases, there was a span of 9 bases. The CDR3 contains 13 residues.

J is TRBJ2-7 and V is TRBV5-1, with 7 bases lining up with TRBD2. The V gene's germline CDR1 is SGHRS and CDR2 YFSETQ. The CDR3 has 12 amino acids. The CDR3 sequence: CVRGSVDYEQYF. The CDR3 DNA is TGCGTGCGGGGGTCGGTTGACTACGAGCAGTACTTC.

The chain carries TRBV5-4 and TRBJ2-4; the match to TRBD2 covers 11 bases. Germline V gene sequence: CDR1 SGHNT, CDR2 YYREEE (reference sequence). Trimming at V came to 4 bases and at J to 5 bases, leaving 2 bases not matched to a gene. This CDR3 is 14 amino acids long. DNA for the CDR3: TGTGCCAGCAGCATAGCGGGGGGGCAAAACATTCAGTACTTC. It codes for CASSIAGGQNIQYF. The full variable domain, rest sourced from reference TRBV5-4 and TRBJ2-4, is ETGVTQSPTHLIKTRGQQVTLRCSSQSGHNTVSWYQQALGQGPQFIFQYYREEENGRGNFPPRFSGLQFPNYSSELNVNALELDDSALYLCASSIAGGQNIQYFGAGTRLSVL.

This chain links TRBV6-2 or TRBV6-3 with TRBJ2-3; TRBD1 agrees at 10 bases. With V trimmed by 2 bases and J by 5 bases, 4 bases remained unmatched. CDR1 is MNHEY, CDR2 SVGEGT, per germline. The CDR3 is 15 amino acids. The CDR3 sequence is CASSYPGQGVDTQYF. CDR3 DNA sequence: TGTGCCAGCAGTTACCCTGGACAGGGGGTAGATACGCAGTATTTT.

The rearrangement links TRBV14 to TRBJ2-3; possibly TRBD1 for D (5 bases). CDR3 length: 13 residues. Germline assignment: CDR1 SGHDN and CDR2 FVKESK. The V end was cut by 0 bases, the J end by 5 bases, with 6 bases between. The CDR3 here is CASSQDQGDTQYF. The CDR3 DNA reads as TGTGCCAGCAGCCAAGATCAGGGAGATACGCAGTATTTT. The whole variable domain, remainder taken from reference TRBV14 and TRBJ2-3, is EAGVTQFPSHSVIEKGQTVTLRCDPISGHDNLYWYRRVMGKEIKFLLHFVKESKQDESGMPNNRFLAERTGGTYSTLKVQPAELEDSGVYFCASSQDQGDTQYFGPGTRLTVL.

This clone was seen only once. The chain joins TRBV2 to TRBJ2-5, with 10 positions matching TRBD1. In germline, CDR1 is SNHLY, CDR2 FYNNEI. The CDR3 loop spans 15 amino acids. The junction had 8 bases not matched to a gene; V was cut back by 5 bases and J by 5 bases. CDR3 coding DNA: TGTGCCAGCAGTAGACAGGGGGCGTATGGGGAGACCCAGTACTTC. It translates to CASSRQGAYGETQYF. The variable domain in full, with the rest retrieved from reference TRBV2 and TRBJ2-5, is EPEVTQTPSHQVTQMGQEVILRCVPISNHLYFYWYRQILGQKVEFLVSFYNNEISEKSEIFDDQFSVERPDGSNFTLKIRSTKLEDSAMYFCASSRQGAYGETQYFGPGTRLLVL.

The chain employs TRBV4-1 and TRBJ1-1; D unclear. The CDR3 runs to 15 residues. Trimming left V 4 bases short and J 1 base short, with 13 bases between. Looked up from germline, CDR1 is MGHRA and CDR2 is YSYEKL. CDR3 protein: CASSPVPRKNTEAFF. In nucleotides, the CDR3 is TGCGCCAGCAGCCCAGTCCCCAGGAAGAACACTGAAGCTTTCTTT.